The T cell receptor (beta chain) described here comes from a study of regulatory T cells in long-lasting Graves disease. Overall study: Duration of antithyroid drug therapy among newly diagnosed Graves' patients was under 3 months. General observations from the study: TRBV28 was favored in persistent disease, as were TRBJ1-2 and TRBJ2-5. Few sampled subjects may have lowered accuracy.

Indicated time point: newly diagnosed GD, antithyroid drugs for less than 3 months. The TCR library was prepared using RNA isolated from PBMCs. This clonotype was recorded many times. Its antigen remains unidentified. To make TCR beta libraries, researchers used iRepertoire HTBI primers and Arm-PCR of CDR3 regions. TCRdb re-called the multiplex PCR reads through MiXCR, storing one row per CDR3 protein. The table shows 200,000 to 250,000 distinct CDR3 sequences, with 18% occurring only once. V dropped 8 bases and J dropped 1 base, with 13 bases sitting between them. The length of the CDR3 is 14 residues.

The sequence derives from a female donor with Graves disease. The chain couples TRBV12-3 or TRBV12-4 to TRBJ2-3; possibly TRBD1 for D (6 bases). This specimen consisted of peripheral blood mononuclear cells (PBMCs), obtained at new diagnosis, from a patient treated with antithyroid drugs. The CDR3 coding sequence is TGTGCCAGCCGGTCAGGGGTCCGCACAGATACGCAGTATTTT. It is translated as CASRSGVRTDTQYF.